Below, 14 T cell receptor beta chains from the same sample are listed, as sequenced in a study of OX40 agonist ivuxolimab in advanced cancers. Measured with immunoSEQ multiplex PCR; TCRdb has only the in-frame clones, and not every one. In the table there are some 70,000 clones, around 80% of which are singletons. The starting material was CD4+ or CD8+ T cells sorted from blood, obtained in a trial of the OX40 agonist ivuxolimab. All receptors derive from an adult with an advanced solid tumor such as melanoma, head and neck, liver or kidney cancer.

The chain uses TRBV4-1 and TRBJ2-1, with unresolved D. Germline lookup yields CDR1 MGHRA and CDR2 YSYEKL. The CDR3 extends over 15 amino acids. V lost 4 bases and J lost 3, with 13 bases in between. CDR3 sequence: CASSREAGSYNEQFF. The DNA for the CDR3 is TGCGCCAGCAGCCGTGAAGCAGGAAGCTACAATGAGCAGTTCTTC.

The chain employs TRBV6-5 and TRBJ1-2, with TRBD1 identical over 7 bases. The CDR3 loop spans 13 amino acids. V dropped 4 bases and J dropped 5; count of bases not matched to a gene: 4. Germline V gene sequence: CDR1 MNHEY, CDR2 SVGAGI. CDR3 bases: TGTGCCAGCAGTTCCGGGACAGAATATGGCTACACCTTC. This sequence encodes CASSSGTEYGYTF.

The V call is TRBV4-3, the J call TRBJ1-2, with 12 bases aligning to TRBD1. This CDR3 contains 16 residues. From germline, CDR1 is LGHNA and CDR2 YSLEER. Trimming took 4 bases from V and 5 from J; bases not matched to a gene: 8. Written as DNA, the CDR3 is TGCGCCAGCAGCCCTCAAGTGGGACAGGGGGCATATGGCTACACCTTC. It yields the protein CASSPQVGQGAYGYTF.

This clone was counted a few times. This rearrangement joins TRBV30 to TRBJ1-1; D gene ambiguous. Between the trimmed V and J ends, which lost 5 bases and 0 bases, there was a span of 10 bases. CDR1 and CDR2 (germline): GTSNPN, SVGIG (reference sequence). This CDR3 is 13 amino acids long. CDR3 amino acids: CAWGVEMNTEAFF. CDR3 bases: TGTGCCTGGGGGGTAGAAATGAACACTGAAGCTTTCTTT.

The V and J genes are TRBV6-6 and TRBJ2-7; 8 bases line up with TRBD1. This CDR3 contains 15 residues. With 4 bases clipped from V and 4 bases from J, the junction kept 9 bases outside the gene matches. The germline V gene encodes CDR1 MNHNY and CDR2 SVGAGI (reference sequence). CDR3 residues: CASSLSGQEGYEQYF. CDR3 DNA sequence: TGTGCCAGCAGTTTATCGGGACAGGAGGGATACGAGCAGTACTTC.

By frequency in the sample, this clone is medium-sized. This chain connects TRBV4-2 to TRBJ2-5; D unclear. CDR1 and CDR2 (germline): LGHNA, YNFKEQ. The CDR3 is made up of 13 amino acids. The V and J ends lost 2 bases and 5 bases respectively, with 9 bases between them. The CDR3 protein is CASSQWVEETQYF. CDR3 nucleotide sequence: TGTGCCAGCAGCCAATGGGTGGAGGAGACCCAGTACTTC.

The genes are TRBV5-1 and TRBJ1-6, with TRBD1 identical over 9 bases. The CDR3 runs 16 residues. In germline, CDR1 is SGHRS, CDR2 YFSETQ. The trim removed 0 bases at V and 7 bases at J, leaving 5 bases unmatched. CDR3 DNA: TGCGCCAGCAGCTTGGTTGTGACAGGGGGGAATTCACCCCTCCACTTT. Translation gives CASSLVVTGGNSPLHF.

The V and J genes are TRBV4-3 and TRBJ2-1; TRBD1 is a possible D gene (5 bases). V was shortened by 3 bases and J by 0 bases, with 12 bases between the two germline ends. The CDR3 runs to 16 residues. CDR1 and CDR2 from the germline V gene are LGHNA and YSLEER. CDR3 region: CASSQDQGSSYNEQFF. In nucleotides, the CDR3 is TGCGCCAGCAGCCAGGACCAGGGTAGCTCCTACAATGAGCAGTTCTTC.

The V call is TRBV5-1, the J call TRBJ2-5; 8 nucleotides match TRBD2. The V segment lost 4 bases and the J segment 3 bases; nucleotides outside the gene matches: 5. This CDR3 region has 14 residues. CDR1 and CDR2 from the germline V gene are SGHRS and YFSETQ. The CDR3 DNA is TGCGCCAGCAGCCCGGGGGGGAGCAAAGAGACCCAGTACTTC. Translated, it gives CASSPGGSKETQYF.

The chain carries TRBV5-4 and TRBJ2-6; 7 bases are a match to TRBD2. Germline values: CDR1 SGHNT, CDR2 YYREEE (reference sequence). The CDR3 is made up of 17 amino acids. V lost 0 bases to trimming and J lost 2 bases; unmatched junction nucleotides: 5. CDR3 nucleotides: TGTGCCAGCAGCTTGGTGGGGGGGACGGCTGGGGCCAACGTCCTGACTTTC. Residues: CASSLVGGTAGANVLTF.

This chain joins TRBV5-6 and TRBJ1-2; the D is unclear. Germline V lookup: CDR1 SGHDT, CDR2 YYEEEE. The V gene lost 0 bases and the J gene lost 4 bases, with 19 bases spanning the gap. The CDR3 consists of 17 residues. The CDR3 loop is CASSLAGNAGRVYGYTF. The CDR3, as DNA: TGTGCCAGCAGCTTGGCCGGAAACGCAGGTCGGGTCTATGGCTACACCTTC.

The J gene is TRBJ2-1, the V gene TRBV2, with D maybe TRBD1 (5 bases). The CDR3 consists of 14 residues. Per the germline V gene, CDR1 is SNHLY and CDR2 is FYNNEI. The V gene lost 6 bases and the J gene lost 2 bases, with 11 bases spanning the gap. In DNA, the CDR3 is TGTGCCAGCAGGGGGCGATACGCCTACAATGAGCAGTTCTTC. Its translation is CASRGRYAYNEQFF.

CDR3 amino acids: CATSRGTANSPLHF. Here the CDR3 DNA reads TGTGCCACCAGCAGAGGGACAGCTAATTCACCCCTCCACTTT. The V and J genes are TRBV15 and TRBJ1-6; the D gene is possibly TRBD1 (6 bases). This CDR3 is 14 amino acids long. The V gene's germline CDR1 is LNHNV and CDR2 YYDKDF (reference sequence). V gave up 1 base and J gave up 6 bases, with 7 bases separating them. The full variable domain, rest sourced from reference TRBV15 and TRBJ1-6, is DAMVIQNPRYQVTQFGKPVTLSCSQTLNHNVMYWYQQKSSQAPKLLFHYYDKDFNNEADTPDNFQSRRPNTSFCFLDIRSPGLGDTAMYLCATSRGTANSPLHFGNGTRLTVT.

The rearrangement joins TRBV7-3 to TRBJ2-1; D not certain. The CDR3 length is 15 residues. Germline CDR1 is SGHTA and CDR2 is FQGTGA. Trimming removed 5 bases from V and 9 bases from J, with 20 bases in between. CDR3 nucleotides: TGTGCCAGCAGCACAACCCCCACCTCTCCCAGTGAGCAGTTCTTC. Translation gives CASSTTPTSPSEQFF.